The clone carrying this TCR beta chain showed up just a few times. Its antigen is as yet unknown. Preparation of naive CD8 libraries involved roughly 18,000 to 1,100,000 sorted cells and 10%, 30% or 50% RNA. This record belongs to a study of molecular identifiers for immune sequencing clone quantification. Study observations and caveats: Over 98% of effector molecules, but under 1% in naive cells, were held by clones with more than 20 RNA copies. The study reportedly detected spiked Jurkat TCR RNA from one cell among around 1 million naive cells.

The bulk TCR libraries were made with methods described before and with listed TCR primers. TCRdb re-analysed the PCR reads in MiXCR, keeping a single row per CDR3 protein. The sample shows about 100,000 distinct CDR3 sequences, over 30% of them seen only once. The germline V gene has CDR1 SEHNR and CDR2 FQNEAQ (reference sequence). This CDR3 contains 15 residues. V dropped 5 bases and J dropped 4; count of bases not matched to a gene: 9. Sequenced input: naive CD8+ T cells from blood, with Jurkat cell RNA spiked in. Documented subset: FACS-sorted CD8+CD4-CCR7+CD45RA+ naive T cells. The chain employs TRBV7-9 and TRBJ2-7, with 9 nucleotides matching TRBD2. This receptor was obtained from a human donor in good health. Some libraries in this study had Jurkat cell RNA spiked in. CDR3 sequence reads: CASSPFLAGLYEQYF. In DNA, the CDR3 is TGTGCCAGCAGCCCCTTCCTAGCGGGATTGTACGAGCAGTACTTC.